A single T cell receptor beta chain is shown here with its context. These data originate in a study of blood T cell repertoires in COVID-19. On the study more broadly: The origin of the acute and convalescent COVID-19 samples was the United States, Italy and Spain.

CDR1 and CDR2 (germline): SGHTA, FQGTGA. The CDR3 spans 14 residues. The germline V and J ends were trimmed by 5 bases and 2 bases, with 9 bases remaining between them. Profiled with immunoSEQ multiplex PCR; TCRdb holds only in-frame clones, not every one. The profile shows over 130,000 clones, over 65% of them singletons. The sequence was collected from an older man with acute or convalescent COVID-19. This chain uses TRBV7-3 with TRBJ2-2; D unclear. The material sequenced was peripheral blood. The CDR3, as DNA: TGTGCCAGCAGCCGAGTGGTCAACACCGGGGAGCTGTTTTTT. This sequence encodes CASSRVVNTGELFF.